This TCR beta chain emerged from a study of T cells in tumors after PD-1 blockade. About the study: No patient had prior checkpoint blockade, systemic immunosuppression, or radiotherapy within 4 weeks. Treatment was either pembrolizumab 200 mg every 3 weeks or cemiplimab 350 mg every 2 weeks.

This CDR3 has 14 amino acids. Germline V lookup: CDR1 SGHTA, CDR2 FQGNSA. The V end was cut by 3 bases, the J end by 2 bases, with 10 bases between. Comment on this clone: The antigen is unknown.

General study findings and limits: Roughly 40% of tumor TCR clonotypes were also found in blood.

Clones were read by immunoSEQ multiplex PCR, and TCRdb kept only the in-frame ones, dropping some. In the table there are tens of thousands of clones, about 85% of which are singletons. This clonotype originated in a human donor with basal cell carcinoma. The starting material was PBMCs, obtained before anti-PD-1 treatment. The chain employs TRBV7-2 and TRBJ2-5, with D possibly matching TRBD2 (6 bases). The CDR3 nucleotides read TGTGCCAGCAGCTTTCGGCGGGGACAAGAGACCCAGTACTTC. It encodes CASSFRRGQETQYF.